The 27 T cell receptor beta chains in this list originate from one sample, sequenced in a study of blood T cells in healthy people across ages (dated by TCRdb to about 2015). The protocol used for the library was 5' RACE. TCRdb shows the sequencer as Illumina HiSeq 2500. A second PCR of roughly 6 to 11 cycles was run with a J-beta primer mix and a sample-barcoded 5' primer. TCRdb reprocessing: public reads trimmed at Q25 with fastp, clones called with MiXCR, in-frame beta chains kept. CDR3 protein sequences are deduplicated, and each keeps its most common genes and DNA. The sample table records over 950,000 distinct CDR3 sequences; 30% to 40% of these occur just once. The top ten clones comprise roughly 13% of the sample. Material for sequencing was blood. The source of these receptors is a man between 18 and 29 years old in good health.

CDR3 coding DNA: TGCAGTGCTAGAGATGGTAACGGGGGCTATGGCTACACCTTC. Encoded protein: CSARDGNGGYGYTF. The chain is built from TRBV20-1 and TRBJ1-2; a weak D match, TRBD1 (5 bases). CDR3 length equals 14 residues. Trimming took 0 bases from V and 4 from J, leaving 12 bases between them. CDR1 and CDR2 from the germline V gene are DFQATT and SNEGSKA (reference sequence).

The chain couples TRBV10-3 to TRBJ2-1; 13 positions agree with TRBD2. The CDR3 has 18 amino acids. After removal of 2 bases from V and 7 bases from J, the junction contained 11 bases not matched to a gene. Germline CDR1 ENHRY, CDR2 SYGVKD. The CDR3 nucleotides are TGTGCCATCAGTGAGGGACTAGCGGGGGCCCAACGGGGGAATGAGCAGTTCTTC. Its translation: CAISEGLAGAQRGNEQFF.

This clonotype occurred once. Being one base from a much bigger clone, this may be a read error. This chain uses TRBV19 with TRBJ1-5; 7 nucleotides agree with TRBD1. Germline CDR1 LNHDA, CDR2 SQIVND (reference sequence). The CDR3 covers 14 residues. Germline trimming cut 9 bases from V and 0 bases from J; bases unmatched to any gene: 5. Here the CDR3 reads CASTDRDSNQPQHF. The CDR3 DNA reads as TGTGCCAGCACCGACAGGGATAGCAATCAGCCCCAGCATTTT.

The chain has TRBV5-1 and TRBJ2-1; TRBD2 matches 8 bases. V lost 0 bases and J lost 2; bases outside the gene matches: 4. The length of the CDR3 is 16 residues. In germline, CDR1 is SGHRS, CDR2 YFSETQ. The CDR3 DNA is TGCGCCAGCAGCTTGGTCGCGGGACTAGCCTACAATGAGCAGTTCTTC. Protein sequence: CASSLVAGLAYNEQFF.

The chain recombines TRBV20-1 with TRBJ2-3; 7 bases line up with TRBD1. This CDR3 spans 14 amino acids. V shed 5 bases and J 4 bases; nucleotides not matched to a gene: 9. Germline values: CDR1 DFQATT, CDR2 SNEGSKA (reference sequence). DNA of the CDR3: TGCAGTGCTCGTAGACAGGGAGCTCCAGATACGCAGTATTTT. Translated, it gives CSARRQGAPDTQYF.

This clonotype was counted only a few times. CDR3: CAISESRRGGNEQFF. In nucleotides, the CDR3 is TGTGCCATCAGTGAGTCGAGGAGGGGTGGCAATGAGCAGTTCTTC. The J gene is TRBJ2-1, the V gene TRBV10-3; D might be TRBD2 (6 bases). V gave up 0 bases and J gave up 6 bases, with 12 bases separating them. The CDR3 totals 15 residues. Germline CDR1 is ENHRY and CDR2 is SYGVKD.

V and J are TRBV6-2 or TRBV6-3 and TRBJ2-1; D perhaps matches TRBD2 (5 bases). With 2 bases removed from V and 8 bases from J, the gap between germline ends came to 16 bases. The CDR3 is 15 amino acids. CDR1 is MNHEY, CDR2 SVGEGT, per germline. The CDR3 coding sequence is TGTGCCAGCAGTTACCCACCCTACCGGAGGCATGAGCAGTTCTTC. Protein: CASSYPPYRRHEQFF.

This rearrangement joins TRBV4-1 to TRBJ2-1; D may be TRBD1 or TRBD2 (6 bases each). V was shortened by 6 bases and J by 2 bases, with 17 bases between the two germline ends. CDR3 length equals 16 residues. CDR1 is MGHRA and CDR2 is YSYEKL in the germline V gene. The CDR3 loop reads CASRELWGATYNEQFF. The CDR3 region has the DNA TGCGCCAGCAGGGAGTTGTGGGGGGCCACCTACAATGAGCAGTTCTTC.

The gene calls are TRBV29-1 and TRBJ1-1, with D tentatively TRBD1 (6 bases). The ends were cut back, 6 bases at V and 3 bases at J, with 17 bases in the middle. Germline V gives CDR1 SQVTM, CDR2 ANQGSEA. The CDR3 sequence is 14 residues long. CDR3 DNA sequence: TGCAGCGTCCACCGCCAGGGGATGCACACTGAAGCTTTCTTT. Translating gives CSVHRQGMHTEAFF.

Turning to this clonotype: Germline is not matched at one junction end, which may reflect a read error. The chain recombines TRBV6-2 or TRBV6-3 with TRBJ2-3, with a possible D match to TRBD2 (5 bases). The CDR3 spans 10 residues. Germline V gives CDR1 MNHEY, CDR2 SVGEGT. The CDR3: CASGFDTQYF. The CDR3 region has the DNA TGCGCCAGCGGATTTGATACGCAGTATTTT.

The CDR3 sequence is CASSHRRGSYEQYF. CDR3 coding DNA: TGTGCCAGCAGCCACCGGCGGGGGTCCTACGAGCAGTACTTC. V gene TRBV6-2 or TRBV6-3 combines with J gene TRBJ2-7, with 7 nucleotides matching TRBD2. With 6 bases clipped from V and 1 base from J, the junction kept 6 bases outside the gene matches. The CDR3 contains 14 residues. CDR1 is MNHEY and CDR2 is SVGEGT in the germline V gene.

The chain links TRBV6-6 to TRBJ1-1, with D hard to call. The germline CDR1 and CDR2 sequences are MNHNY and SVGAGI (reference sequence). Trimming cost V 0 bases and J 3 bases, with 8 bases left between them. The CDR3 totals 14 residues. The CDR3 region is CASSYSDRDTEAFF. In DNA, the CDR3 is TGTGCCAGCAGTTACTCAGACCGTGACACTGAAGCTTTCTTT.

This clonotype occurred a few times. The rearrangement links TRBV29-1 to TRBJ2-3, with D possibly TRBD2 on 6 matching bases. CDR3 length equals 14 residues. Germline CDR1 SQVTM, CDR2 ANQGSEA. V lost 3 bases and J 2 bases, leaving 12 bases between the germline ends. CDR3 region: CSVEEGALTDTQYF. The CDR3 DNA follows: TGCAGCGTTGAGGAGGGAGCCCTCACAGATACGCAGTATTTT.

The chain joins TRBV20-1 to TRBJ1-2; possibly TRBD1 for D (5 bases). Trimming stripped 1 base from V and 3 bases from J, with 24 bases between. The germline gives CDR1 DFQATT, CDR2 SNEGSKA (reference sequence). The CDR3 spans 18 residues. In DNA form, the CDR3 reads TGCAGTGCTAGAGCCTCATTCCGCCGGGCAGGGTTCCACTATGGCTACACCTTC. It is translated as CSARASFRRAGFHYGYTF.

This clonotype turned up a few times. This chain connects TRBV27 to TRBJ1-1, with 10 bases lining up with TRBD1. This CDR3 is 15 amino acids long. Germline V gene lookup returns CDR1 MNHEY and CDR2 SMNVEV (reference sequence). V gave up 5 bases and J gave up 4 bases; unmatched junction bases: 7. Here the CDR3 reads CASSPWTGGTTEAFF. The CDR3 coding sequence is TGTGCCAGCAGTCCCTGGACAGGGGGGACCACTGAAGCTTTCTTT.

This clonotype occurred many times. This rearrangement joins TRBV29-1 to TRBJ2-3; 7 nucleotides line up with TRBD1. The CDR3 runs 13 residues. V dropped 8 bases and J dropped 2; count of bases not matched to a gene: 7. The germline CDR1 and CDR2 sequences are SQVTM and ANQGSEA. The CDR3 DNA reads as TGCAGCCCGAGGACAGGACCCACAGATACGCAGTATTTT. It yields the protein CSPRTGPTDTQYF.

V gene TRBV7-9 combines with J gene TRBJ2-3; the match to TRBD2 covers 11 bases. The CDR3 runs to 16 residues. Germline V lookup: CDR1 SEHNR, CDR2 FQNEAQ (reference sequence). V lost 6 bases, J lost 6 bases, and 11 bases stayed unmatched. The CDR3: CASRHPGLAVGDTQYF. CDR3 in DNA: TGTGCCAGCAGGCATCCGGGACTAGCGGTAGGGGATACGCAGTATTTT.

This chain uses TRBV28 with TRBJ1-5; perhaps TRBD1 as D (6 bases). The CDR3 sequence is 17 residues long. Per germline, CDR1 MDHEN and CDR2 SYDVKM. Trimming shortened V by 2 bases and J by 3 bases, and 17 bases separated the two germline ends. CDR3 sequence: CASSLIRGGYNNQPQHF. The CDR3, as DNA: TGTGCCAGCAGTTTAATCAGAGGGGGATATAACAATCAGCCCCAGCATTTT.

V is TRBV4-2 and J is TRBJ1-2; the match to TRBD1 covers 11 bases. CDR3 size: 17 residues. Germline trimming cut 0 bases from V and 3 bases from J; bases unmatched to any gene: 6. Germline lookup yields CDR1 LGHNA and CDR2 YNFKEQ. CDR3 coding DNA: TGTGCCAGCAGCCAAGATCGGACAGGGGGCGATTACTATGGCTACACCTTC. Residues: CASSQDRTGGDYYGYTF.

This clonotype appeared once. The chain carries TRBV27 and TRBJ2-1; 9 bases are a match to TRBD2. With V trimmed by 4 bases and J by 5 bases, 9 bases remained unmatched. The germline V gene encodes CDR1 MNHEY and CDR2 SMNVEV (reference sequence). The CDR3 loop spans 16 amino acids. Here the CDR3 reads CASSYLGTSINNEQFF. The DNA of the CDR3 is TGTGCCAGCAGTTACCTCGGGACTAGCATCAACAATGAGCAGTTCTTC.

The chain couples TRBV12-5 to TRBJ2-1; D uncertain. The CDR3 runs 13 residues. Germline V gives CDR1 LGHNT, CDR2 FRNRAP. The V end lost 6 bases, the J end lost 0 bases, and 6 bases lay between the germline ends. The CDR3 protein is CASGLSSYNEQFF. The CDR3 DNA is TGTGCTAGTGGCTTAAGCTCCTACAATGAGCAGTTCTTC.

The chain recombines TRBV20-1 with TRBJ1-5, with TRBD1 matching 11 bases. Germline V lookup: CDR1 DFQATT, CDR2 SNEGSKA (reference sequence). V gave up 3 bases and J gave up 3 bases; unmatched junction bases: 7. This CDR3 has 16 amino acids. As DNA, the CDR3 is TGCAGTGCTAGGGACCGGGACAGGGGGTTCAATCAGCCCCAGCATTTT. Its translation: CSARDRDRGFNQPQHF.

The sample holds a few counts of this clonotype. The V call is TRBV6-6, the J call TRBJ1-6; no clear D gene. The CDR3 spans 11 residues. The V end was cut by 8 bases, the J end by 6 bases, with 5 bases between. Germline CDR1 reads MNHNY; CDR2 reads SVGAGI (reference sequence). The DNA of the CDR3 is TGTGCCAGCGCTTTTAATTCACCCCTCCACTTT. Amino acid sequence: CASAFNSPLHF.

The chain uses TRBV6-2 or TRBV6-3 and TRBJ2-3, with 7 bases identical to TRBD2. Unmatched junction bases numbered 20, after V lost 4 bases and J lost 4 bases. Germline CDR1 is MNHEY and CDR2 is SVGEGT. The CDR3 totals 19 residues. The CDR3 sequence: CASSSDPSGTVVSADTQYF. The CDR3 DNA reads as TGTGCCAGCAGTTCAGACCCTAGCGGAACCGTCGTGAGCGCAGATACGCAGTATTTT.

The chain is built from TRBV12-3 or TRBV12-4 and TRBJ1-5; no clear D gene. The CDR3 runs to 12 residues. The V end was cut by 8 bases, the J end by 4 bases, with 9 bases between. The CDR3 nucleotides read TGTGCCAGCGGGGAAGGGAATCAGCCCCAGCATTTT. Its translation: CASGEGNQPQHF.

This clonotype turned up a few times. The chain employs TRBV12-3 or TRBV12-4 and TRBJ2-4, with D hard to call. CDR3 length: 16 amino acids. The V end lost 0 bases, the J end lost 2 bases, and 11 bases lay between the germline ends. CDR3 amino acids: CASSLAIIGPKNIQYF. The CDR3 region has the DNA TGTGCCAGCAGTTTAGCCATTATAGGCCCCAAAAACATTCAGTACTTC.

This clonotype was detected many times. The chain employs TRBV4-3 and TRBJ1-1; 7 bases agree with TRBD1. The CDR3 consists of 14 residues. The germline CDR1 and CDR2 sequences are LGHNA and YSLEER. The V gene end was trimmed by 3 bases and the J gene end by 1 base; junction bases not matched to a gene: 2. CDR3: CASSQNRGNTEAFF. In DNA form, the CDR3 reads TGCGCCAGCAGCCAGAACAGGGGGAACACTGAAGCTTTCTTT.